This T cell receptor (beta chain) originates from a study of monozygotic twins with inflammatory bowel disease. General study points: The authors found no support for a single strong IBD-associated signal or clonotype.

There are 16 residues in the CDR3. CDR1 MNHEY and CDR2 SMNVEV come from the germline V gene (reference sequence). As for this clonotype: The target antigen is unknown.

A template switching step added UMIs, each with a 6-nucleotide sample barcode. Two nested PCRs, of roughly 15 and 9 cycles, processed TCRalpha and TCRbeta cDNA. From the 5' RACE reads, TCRdb lists one entry per CDR3 protein and no DNA. The repertoire table contains 400,000 to 500,000 distinct CDR3 sequences. Sequenced: blood. The rearrangement joins TRBV27 to TRBJ2-1; TCRdb's D call, TRBD1, is unchecked because there is no DNA. The receptor comes from a human donor with ulcerative colitis or Crohn's disease, or a healthy co-twin of an affected twin (not recorded which). CDR3 protein: CASSLFSGQGHNEQFF.